This paragraph reports one TCR beta chain. Its antigen has not been determined. No qualities accompany the bases; no much larger clone lies one base away. This sample was taken from a study of shared clonotypes between healthy human individuals (dated by TCRdb to about 2020). With respect to the entire study: The cohort included a few men and a couple of women between 18 and 49 years of age. To estimate repertoire size and how much clonotype sharing occurs between individuals, the study deeply sequenced the blood TCR repertoires of 4 to 6 healthy adults. Different laboratories and diverse techniques were used to prepare libraries and sequence TCR repertoires, to increase sequencing depth and limit assay-specific biases. Leukapheresis yielded between about 0.85 and 9 billion PBMCs per donor.

Using the deep immunoSEQ assay, TCR CDR3 regions were amplified from genomic DNA by multiplex PCR. Genomic DNA extracted from each cell subset was distributed evenly over all wells of several immunoSEQ 96-well plates, and each plate served as one replicate. For unsorted PBMC, approximately 0.3 ug genomic DNA, equal to 30,000 or so T cell genomes, was loaded into each replicate PCR. Unsorted PBMC genomic DNA was sequenced across ten immunoSEQ deep assay plates. Purified libraries were quantified with a Qubit 3.0 fluorometer, sized on a Bioanalyzer 2100, and re-quantified with the KAPA Library Quantification kit. Every immunoSEQ 96-well plate was sequenced on a separate single-read 150-cycle Illumina NextSeq 550 flow cell. Turning to the authors' computational methods: The immunoSEQ output contained only junctional sequences without quality scores, so filtering could not match that applied to full-length reads. Sequences were annotated with PyIR, a Python wrapper for IgBLAST v1.9, using IMGT germline references to assign V/J genes and CDR3. Reads with weak V/J assignments (E-value above 1e-6), missing CDR3, stop codons, out-of-frame junctions, or ambiguous translated residues were removed. V3J clonotypes were defined as sequences sharing an identical inferred V gene, J gene, and CDR3 amino acid sequence. Percentage overlap between repertoires was calculated by dividing the number of shared unique clonotypes by the size of the smaller repertoire. Three approaches were used to assess repertoire richness: RTK rarefaction, the Chao1 estimator, and Recon v2.1 estimates of unobserved clonotypes. The source is immuneACCESS, and TCRdb retained only in-frame sequences with V and J called. Part of the clones is not carried over; for the studies checked, unresolved V genes explain less than half of this, and the remainder is unexplained. V, J and clone size are taken as reported in that table, and D and trimming were inferred from the DNA itself. This sample gives about 520,000 clones in total; 81% of them show up just once. The top ten clonotypes cover about an eighth of the sample.

Healthy HIV-negative adults with no recently reported acute infections or vaccinations were included as donors. Only Caucasian adults living in Nashville, Tennessee, USA were represented among the donors. For unsorted samples, 90 million or so PBMCs were counted, and genomic DNA was extracted using the QIAamp DNA Blood Mini kit. Blood was obtained by leukapheresis, after which PBMCs were separated by Ficoll-Histopaque density gradient centrifugation and cryopreserved in liquid nitrogen vapor phase. On the study overall, not on this receptor specifically: The small number of donors limited the genetic and exposure-history diversity represented. Pairwise subsampling indicated that sequencing depth was expected to affect the degree of clonotype sharing among donors. Sampling was restricted to blood, and TCR repertoires in tissue are likely to differ from TCR repertoires in blood.

The CDR3 holds 13 amino acids from the cysteine to the phenylalanine. Only CDR3 DNA is held: 39 bases, read in frame from base 1. The germline V gene sets CDR1 to ENHRY and CDR2 to SYGVKD. Trimming removed 6 bases from V and 3 bases from J, leaving 11 bases between the germline ends. The clonotype comes from a woman aged 40 to 55 in good health. Some clones in this sample may be carry-over from other donors' samples. Material for sequencing was PBMCs. The chain uses TRBV10-3 and TRBJ1-1; a weak D assignment points to TRBD1 (6 bases agree). The CDR3 loop reads CAISLEGDTEAFF. The sequence in DNA is TGTGCCATCAGCCTCGAGGGGGACACTGAAGCTTTCTTT.